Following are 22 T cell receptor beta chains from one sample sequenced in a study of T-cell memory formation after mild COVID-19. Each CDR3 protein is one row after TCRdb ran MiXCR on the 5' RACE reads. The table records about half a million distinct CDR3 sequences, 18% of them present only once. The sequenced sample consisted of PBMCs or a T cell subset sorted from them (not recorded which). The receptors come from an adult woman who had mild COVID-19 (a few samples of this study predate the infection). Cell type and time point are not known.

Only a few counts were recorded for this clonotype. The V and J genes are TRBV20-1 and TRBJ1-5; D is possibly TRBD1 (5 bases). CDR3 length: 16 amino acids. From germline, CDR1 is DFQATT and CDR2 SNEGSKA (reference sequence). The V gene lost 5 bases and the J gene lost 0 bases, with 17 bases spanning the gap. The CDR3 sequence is CSAPRAGGYSNQPQHF. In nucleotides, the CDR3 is TGCAGTGCTCCCCGCGCGGGGGGATATAGCAATCAGCCCCAGCATTTT.

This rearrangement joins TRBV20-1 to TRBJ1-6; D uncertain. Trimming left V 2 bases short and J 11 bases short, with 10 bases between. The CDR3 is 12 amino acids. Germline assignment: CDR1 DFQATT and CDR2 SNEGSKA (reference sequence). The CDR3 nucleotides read TGCAGTGCTAGAACGGCTGAGGCACCCCTCCACTTT. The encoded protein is CSARTAEAPLHF.

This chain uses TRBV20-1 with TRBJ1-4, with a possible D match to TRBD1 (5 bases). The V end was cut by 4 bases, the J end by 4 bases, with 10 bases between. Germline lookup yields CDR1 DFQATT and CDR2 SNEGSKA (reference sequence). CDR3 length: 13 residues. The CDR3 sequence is CSATDRVNEKLFF. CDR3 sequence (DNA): TGCAGTGCTACCGACAGAGTTAATGAAAAACTGTTTTTT.

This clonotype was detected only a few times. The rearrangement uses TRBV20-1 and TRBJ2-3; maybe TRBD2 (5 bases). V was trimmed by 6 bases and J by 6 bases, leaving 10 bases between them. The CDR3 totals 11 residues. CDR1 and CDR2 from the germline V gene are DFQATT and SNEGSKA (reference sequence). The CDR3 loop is CSAQDWDTQYF. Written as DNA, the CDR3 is TGCAGTGCCCAGGACTGGGATACGCAGTATTTT.

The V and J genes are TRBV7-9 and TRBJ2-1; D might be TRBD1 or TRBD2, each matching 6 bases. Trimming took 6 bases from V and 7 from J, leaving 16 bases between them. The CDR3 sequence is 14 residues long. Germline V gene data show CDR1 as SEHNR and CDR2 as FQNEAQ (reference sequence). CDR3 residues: CASSAARGQNEQFF. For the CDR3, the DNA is TGTGCCAGCAGTGCGGCCCGGGGGCAGAATGAGCAGTTCTTC.

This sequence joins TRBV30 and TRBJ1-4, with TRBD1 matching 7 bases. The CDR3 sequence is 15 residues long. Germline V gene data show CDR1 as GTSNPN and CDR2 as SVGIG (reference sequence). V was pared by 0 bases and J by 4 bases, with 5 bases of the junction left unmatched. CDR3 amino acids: CAWSVGQAGNEKLFF. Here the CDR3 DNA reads TGTGCCTGGAGTGTTGGACAGGCCGGTAATGAAAAACTGTTTTTT.

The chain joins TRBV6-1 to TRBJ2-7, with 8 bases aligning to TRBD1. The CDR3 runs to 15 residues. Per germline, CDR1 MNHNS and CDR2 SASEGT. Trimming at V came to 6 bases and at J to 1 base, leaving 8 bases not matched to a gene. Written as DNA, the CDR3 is TGTGCCAGCAGGGGAATCGACAGGGGATCCTACGAGCAGTACTTC. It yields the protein CASRGIDRGSYEQYF.

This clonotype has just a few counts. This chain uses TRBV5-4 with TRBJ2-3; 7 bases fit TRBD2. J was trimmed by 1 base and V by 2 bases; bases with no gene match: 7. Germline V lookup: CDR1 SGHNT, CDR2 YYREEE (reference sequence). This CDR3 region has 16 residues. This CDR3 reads CASSFRVAGGTDTQYF. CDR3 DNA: TGTGCCAGCAGCTTCCGGGTTGCGGGGGGCACAGATACGCAGTATTTT.

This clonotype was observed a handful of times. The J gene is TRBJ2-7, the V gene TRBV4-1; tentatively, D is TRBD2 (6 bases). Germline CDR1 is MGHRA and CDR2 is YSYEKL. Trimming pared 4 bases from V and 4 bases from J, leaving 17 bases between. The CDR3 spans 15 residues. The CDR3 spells CASSLTGTEIYEQYF. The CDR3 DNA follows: TGCGCCAGCAGCCTCACCGGGACTGAAATTTACGAGCAGTACTTC.

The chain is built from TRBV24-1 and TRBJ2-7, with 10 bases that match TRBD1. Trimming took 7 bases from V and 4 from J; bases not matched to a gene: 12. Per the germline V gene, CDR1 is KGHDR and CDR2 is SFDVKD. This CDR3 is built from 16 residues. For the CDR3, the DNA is TGTGCCACCAGCCCGAACCGGGACAGGGGCATGTACGAGCAGTACTTC. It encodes CATSPNRDRGMYEQYF.

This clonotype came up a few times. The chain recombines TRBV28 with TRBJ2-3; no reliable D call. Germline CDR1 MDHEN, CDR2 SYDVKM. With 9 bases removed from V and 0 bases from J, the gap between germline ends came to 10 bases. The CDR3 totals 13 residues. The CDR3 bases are TGTGCCAGTGCTTTACGGAGCACAGATACGCAGTATTTT. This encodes CASALRSTDTQYF.

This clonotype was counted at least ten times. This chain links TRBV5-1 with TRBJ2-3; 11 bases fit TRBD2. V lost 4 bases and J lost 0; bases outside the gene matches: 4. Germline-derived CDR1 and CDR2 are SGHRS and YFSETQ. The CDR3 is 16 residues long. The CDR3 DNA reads TGCGCCAGCAGCCCCATAGCGGGAGGGAGCACAGATACGCAGTATTTT. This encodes CASSPIAGGSTDTQYF. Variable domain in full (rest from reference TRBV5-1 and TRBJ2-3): KAGVTQTPRYLIKTRGQQVTLSCSPISGHRSVSWYQQTPGQGLQFLFEYFSETQRNKGNFPGRFSGRQFSNSRSEMNVSTLELGDSALYLCASSPIAGGSTDTQYFGPGTRLTVL.

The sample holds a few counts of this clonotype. Here the CDR3 reads CASSSKTGLLNTGELFF. CDR3 DNA: TGTGCCAGCAGTTCGAAAACGGGACTTTTGAACACCGGGGAGCTGTTTTTT. This sequence joins TRBV27 and TRBJ2-2; a weak D match, TRBD2 (6 bases). Germline V gives CDR1 MNHEY, CDR2 SMNVEV (reference sequence). The CDR3 loop spans 17 amino acids. Trimming took 4 bases from V and 1 from J, leaving 16 bases between them.

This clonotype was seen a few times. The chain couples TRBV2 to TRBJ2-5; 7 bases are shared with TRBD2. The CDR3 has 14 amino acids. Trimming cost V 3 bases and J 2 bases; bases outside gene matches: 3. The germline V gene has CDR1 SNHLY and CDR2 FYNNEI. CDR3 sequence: CASSELGGQETQYF. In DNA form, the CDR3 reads TGTGCCAGCAGTGAGCTGGGGGGGCAAGAGACCCAGTACTTC.

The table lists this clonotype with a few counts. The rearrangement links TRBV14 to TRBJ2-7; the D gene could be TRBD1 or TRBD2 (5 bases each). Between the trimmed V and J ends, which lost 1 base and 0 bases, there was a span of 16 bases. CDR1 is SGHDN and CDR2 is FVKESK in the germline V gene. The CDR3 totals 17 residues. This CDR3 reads CASSQGRPGTGSYEQYF. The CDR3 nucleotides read TGTGCCAGCAGCCAAGGACGTCCCGGGACGGGCTCCTACGAGCAGTACTTC.

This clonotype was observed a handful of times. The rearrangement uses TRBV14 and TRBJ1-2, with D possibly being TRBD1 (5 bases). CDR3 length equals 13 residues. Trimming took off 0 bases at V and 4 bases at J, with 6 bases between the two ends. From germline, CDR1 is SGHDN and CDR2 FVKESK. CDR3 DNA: TGTGCCAGCAGCCAAGAAGGGACCTATGGCTACACCTTC. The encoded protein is CASSQEGTYGYTF.

The CDR3 nucleotides are TGTGCCAGCAGCACTCGACTAGATACCTACGAGCAGTACTTC. Its protein product is CASSTRLDTYEQYF. The chain has TRBV11-2 and TRBJ2-7, with D perhaps matching TRBD2 (6 bases). Trimming pared 5 bases from V and 2 bases from J, leaving 13 bases between. This CDR3 is built from 14 residues. Germline V gene sequence: CDR1 SGHAT, CDR2 FQNNGV.

The CDR3 protein is CASSARDRGVPEAFF. CDR3 in DNA: TGTGCCAGCAGCGCCCGGGACAGGGGTGTTCCTGAAGCTTTCTTT. The chain is built from TRBV7-8 and TRBJ1-1; TRBD1 matches 10 bases. This CDR3 is built from 15 residues. Per the germline V gene, CDR1 is SGHVS and CDR2 is FQNEAQ. The ends lost 5 bases at V and 6 bases at J; junction bases unmatched: 9. The whole variable domain, remainder taken from reference TRBV7-8 and TRBJ1-1, is GAGVSQSPRYKVAKRGQDVALRCDPISGHVSLFWYQQALGQGPEFLTYFQNEAQLDKSGLPSDRFFAERPEGSVSTLKIQRTQQEDSAVYLCASSARDRGVPEAFFGQGTRLTVV.

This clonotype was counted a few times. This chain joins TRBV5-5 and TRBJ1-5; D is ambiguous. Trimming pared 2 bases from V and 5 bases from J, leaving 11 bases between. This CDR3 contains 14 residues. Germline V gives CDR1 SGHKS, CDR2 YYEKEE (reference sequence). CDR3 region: CASSFGLGYQPQHF. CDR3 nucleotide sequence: TGTGCCAGCAGCTTCGGCCTTGGGTATCAGCCCCAGCATTTT. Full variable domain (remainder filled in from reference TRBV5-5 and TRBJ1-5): DAGVTQSPTHLIKTRGQQVTLRCSPISGHKSVSWYQQVLGQGPQFIFQYYEKEERGRGNFPDRFSARQFPNYSSELNVNALLLGDSALYLCASSFGLGYQPQHFGDGTRLSIL.

For the CDR3, the DNA is TGTGCCAGCAGCCCATCAACAGGGTTGAGAGGCTACACCTTC. The encoded protein is CASSPSTGLRGYTF. The chain couples TRBV7-2 to TRBJ1-2; TRBD1 might be the D (6 bases). Germline V CDR1 and CDR2: SGHTA, FQGNSA. V lost 5 bases and J 8 bases, leaving 18 bases between the germline ends. CDR3 length: 14 amino acids.

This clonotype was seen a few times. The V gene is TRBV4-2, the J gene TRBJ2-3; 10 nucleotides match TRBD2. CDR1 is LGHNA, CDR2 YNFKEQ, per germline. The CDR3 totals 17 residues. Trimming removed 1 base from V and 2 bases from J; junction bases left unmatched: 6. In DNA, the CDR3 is TGTGCCAGCAGCCAAGGTACTAGCGGGGACTCCACAGATACGCAGTATTTT. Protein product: CASSQGTSGDSTDTQYF.

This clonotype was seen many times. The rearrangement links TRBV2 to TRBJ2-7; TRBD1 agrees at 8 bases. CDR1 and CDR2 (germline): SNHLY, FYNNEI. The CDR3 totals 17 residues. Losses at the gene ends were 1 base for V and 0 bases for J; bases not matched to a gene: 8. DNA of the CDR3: TGTGCCAGCAGTGAAGTCGACAGGGGTCAAAGCTCCTACGAGCAGTACTTC. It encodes CASSEVDRGQSSYEQYF.